This is a list of T cell receptor beta chains from one sample in a study of cytomegalovirus exposure and HLA in healthy donors. Using immunoSEQ multiplex PCR, the repertoire was profiled, and TCRdb retains in-frame clones only, with some absent. The table has more than 250,000 clones, roughly 87% seen once. The sequencing sample was made of PBMCs. These receptors originate from a woman in her twenties or thirties in good health and CMV-seronegative. Both conserved end residues are part of each CDR3. D genes are given only for firm matches. The listing skips clone size in some rows; elsewhere it reads once, few, many or a size class.

CASSFQGDWGEQYF	TGCGCCAGCAGCTTTCAGGGGGATTGGGGCGAGCAGTACTTC	TRBV5-1	TRBJ2-7	-	TRBD1
CASSPGTGNLAKNIQYF	TGCGCCAGCAGCCCAGGGACAGGCAATCTAGCCAAAAACATTCAGTACTTC	TRBV5-1	TRBJ2-4	-	TRBD1
CASSVRGDSKGKLFF	TGTGCCAGCAGCGTGCGGGGGGACTCTAAGGGGAAACTGTTTTTT	TRBV7-6	TRBJ1-4	-	-
CASSYRETQYF	TGTGCCAGCAGCTACAGGGAGACCCAGTACTTC	TRBV7-8	TRBJ2-5	-	-
CSVDRLEWAKNIQYF	TGCAGCGTTGATCGTCTGGAGTGGGCCAAAAACATTCAGTACTTC	TRBV29-1	TRBJ2-4	-	-
CAISEAGQGVGSYNEQFF	TGTGCCATCAGTGAAGCGGGCCAGGGGGTGGGCTCCTACAATGAGCAGTTCTTC	TRBV10-3	TRBJ2-1	-	-
CASSLAGRFYEQYF	TGTGCCAGCAGCTTAGCGGGAAGATTCTACGAGCAGTACTTC	TRBV5-8	TRBJ2-7	-	TRBD2
CASSSAWGEPQHF	TGCGCCAGCAGCTCTGCGTGGGGGGAGCCCCAGCATTTT	TRBV5-1	TRBJ1-5	once	-
CASSPVVGVSTGELFF	TGCGCCAGCAGCCCGGTAGTTGGGGTTAGCACCGGGGAGCTGTTTTTT	TRBV4-3	TRBJ2-2	-	-
CASRRSIQETQYF	TGTGCCAGCCGGCGGAGTATCCAAGAGACCCAGTACTTC	TRBV7-9	TRBJ2-5	-	-
CASSLSPPGTEDRQYF	TGTGCCAGCAGTTTATCGCCTCCAGGGACGGAGGACCGGCAGTACTTC	TRBV27	TRBJ2-7	-	-
CASSLVGQDTEAFF	TGTGCCAGCAGCTTAGTTGGGCAGGACACTGAAGCTTTCTTT	TRBV11-2	TRBJ1-1	few	-
CATSSMRRQYF	TGTGCCACCAGCAGTATGCGGAGGCAGTACTTC	TRBV15	TRBJ2-7	-	-
CASTSPSGYNEQFF	TGTGCCAGTACTTCCCCCAGCGGGTACAATGAGCAGTTCTTC	TRBV19	TRBJ2-1	-	-
CASSYGRGGHNEQFF	TGTGCCAGCAGTTACGGGAGGGGGGGACACAATGAGCAGTTCTTC	TRBV6-5	TRBJ2-1	-	-
CATSGQVTGVGTGELFF	TGTGCCACCAGCGGCCAAGTGACAGGGGTGGGCACCGGGGAGCTGTTTTTT	TRBV15	TRBJ2-2	-	TRBD1
CASSGPFF	TGTGCCAGCAGTGGGCCATTCTTC	TRBV2	TRBJ1-2	few	-
CASSYQGKGYEQYF	TGTGCCAGCAGTTACCAGGGGAAGGGCTACGAGCAGTACTTC	TRBV6-5	TRBJ2-7	-	-
CAWGSNQPQHF	TGTGCCTGGGGAAGTAATCAGCCCCAGCATTTT	TRBV30	TRBJ1-5	once	-
CASSEGGSHGYTF	TGTGCCAGCAGTGAAGGGGGGTCCCATGGCTACACCTTC	TRBV6-4	TRBJ1-2	-	-
CAEENSGTHTGELFF	TGTGCCGAAGAAAATAGCGGGACCCACACCGGGGAGCTGTTTTTT	TRBV27	TRBJ2-2	-	TRBD2
CASSLGVLAEAFF	TGTGCCAGCAGCTTAGGAGTACTAGCTGAAGCTTTCTTT	TRBV7-9	TRBJ1-1	-	-
CASRSGGVDRRLAKNIQYF	TGTGCCAGCAGATCAGGGGGGGTTGACCGCCGGCTAGCCAAAAACATTCAGTACTTC	TRBV27	TRBJ2-4	-	-
CASRSGSYNEQFF	TGTGCCAGCCGTAGCGGCTCCTACAATGAGCAGTTCTTC	TRBV2	TRBJ2-1	once	-
CASSTRGELFF	TGTGCCAGCAGTACCCGGGGGGAGCTGTTTTTT	TRBV6-5	TRBJ2-2	-	-
CATSRDRNLNTEAFF	TGTGCCACCAGCAGAGATCGCAACTTGAACACTGAAGCTTTCTTT	TRBV15	TRBJ1-1	-	-
CASSLGLAVDNEQFF	TGCGCCAGCAGCCTCGGACTAGCGGTTGACAATGAGCAGTTCTTC	TRBV4-1	TRBJ2-1	-	TRBD2
CASSFVSGPTSYEQYF	TGTGCCAGCAGCTTTGTGAGCGGGCCCACCTCCTACGAGCAGTACTTC	TRBV11-1	TRBJ2-7	once	-
CASSHDEGVFNTIYF	TGCGCCAGCAGCCACGACGAGGGCGTCTTCAACACCATATATTTT	TRBV4-3	TRBJ1-3	few	-
CASSPRQRGSYGYTF	TGTGCCAGCAGTCCCAGACAGAGGGGGTCCTATGGCTACACCTTC	TRBV28	TRBJ1-2	-	-
CASSPRGAGNTGELFF	TGTGCCAGCAGCCCCCGGGGAGCGGGAAACACCGGGGAGCTGTTTTTT	TRBV7-3	TRBJ2-2	-	TRBD2
CASSHPGRKNTEAFF	TGTGCCAGCAGCCATCCGGGACGGAAGAACACTGAAGCTTTCTTT	TRBV5-5	TRBJ1-1	-	-
CSVVGGASEQYF	TGCAGCGTCGTGGGGGGGGCGTCTGAGCAGTACTTC	TRBV29-1	TRBJ2-7	-	-
CASSPAGGEQYF	TGTGCCAGCAGCCCCGCCGGGGGCGAGCAGTACTTC	TRBV9	TRBJ2-7	-	-
CASGLVLGGNYEQYF	TGTGCTAGTGGTTTGGTACTCGGGGGGAACTACGAGCAGTACTTC	TRBV12-5	TRBJ2-7	-	TRBD2
CASSVEGLYEQYF	TGTGCCAGCAGCGTAGAAGGGCTCTACGAGCAGTACTTC	TRBV9	TRBJ2-7	few	-
CASSLWTGDSNQPQHF	TGTGCCAGCAGCTTATGGACAGGGGATAGCAATCAGCCCCAGCATTTT	TRBV7-8	TRBJ1-5	-	TRBD1
CASSEVERGGYEQYF	TGTGCCAGCAGTGAAGTAGAGCGGGGGGGCTACGAGCAGTACTTC	TRBV6-1	TRBJ2-7	-	TRBD2
CASSSFAGANTGELFF	TGTGCCAGCAGCTCCTTTGCGGGAGCGAACACCGGGGAGCTGTTTTTT	TRBV7-3	TRBJ2-2	-	TRBD2
CASSVVIWPSGSYEQYF	TGTGCCAGCAGCGTAGTAATATGGCCTAGCGGCTCCTACGAGCAGTACTTC	TRBV9	TRBJ2-7	-	TRBD2
CASSLPGTSYEQYF	TGCGCCAGCAGCTTGCCGGGAACCTCCTACGAGCAGTACTTC	TRBV5-1	TRBJ2-7	-	-
CASSLQGRASETQYF	TGTGCCAGCAGTTTACAAGGCAGGGCCTCAGAGACCCAGTACTTC	TRBV28	TRBJ2-5	-	-
CASSPWTSGNGNEQFF	TGTGCCAGCAGTCCCTGGACTAGCGGGAATGGCAATGAGCAGTTCTTC	TRBV28	TRBJ2-1	-	TRBD2